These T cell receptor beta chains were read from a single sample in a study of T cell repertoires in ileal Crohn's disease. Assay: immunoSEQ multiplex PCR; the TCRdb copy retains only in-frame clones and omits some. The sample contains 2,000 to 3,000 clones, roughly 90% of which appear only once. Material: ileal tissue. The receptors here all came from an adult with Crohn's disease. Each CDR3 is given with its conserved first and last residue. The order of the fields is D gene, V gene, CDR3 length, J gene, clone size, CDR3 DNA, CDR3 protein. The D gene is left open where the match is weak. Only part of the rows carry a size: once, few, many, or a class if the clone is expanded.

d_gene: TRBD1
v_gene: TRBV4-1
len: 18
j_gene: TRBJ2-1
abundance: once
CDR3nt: TGCGCCAGCAGCCAAGTAGGAACAGGGGGCTTCGTTTACAATGAGCAGTTCTTC
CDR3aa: CASSQVGTGGFVYNEQFF

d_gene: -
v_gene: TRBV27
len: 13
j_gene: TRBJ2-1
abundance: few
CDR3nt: TGTGCCAGCAGTTTAGGAGTAAACAATGAGCAGTTCTTC
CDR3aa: CASSLGVNNEQFF

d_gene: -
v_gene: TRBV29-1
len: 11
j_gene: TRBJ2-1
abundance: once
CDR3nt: TGCAGCGTTGAACCCGATCGTGTGCGGTTCTTC
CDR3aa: CSVEPDRVRFF

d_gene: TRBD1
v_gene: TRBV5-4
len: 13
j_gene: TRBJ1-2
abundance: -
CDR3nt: TGTGCCAGCAGCGTGGACAGGAACTATGGCTACACCTTC
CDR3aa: CASSVDRNYGYTF

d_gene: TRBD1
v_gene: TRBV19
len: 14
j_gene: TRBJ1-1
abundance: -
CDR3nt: TGTGCCAGTAGTGCCGGGACAGGGAGGACTGAAGCTTTCTTT
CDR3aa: CASSAGTGRTEAFF

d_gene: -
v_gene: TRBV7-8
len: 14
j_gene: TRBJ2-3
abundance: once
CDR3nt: TGTGCCAGCAGCTTAGGGGCCAGGACAGATACGCAGTATTTT
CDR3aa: CASSLGARTDTQYF

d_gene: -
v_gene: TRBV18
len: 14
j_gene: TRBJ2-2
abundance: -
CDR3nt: TGTGCCAGCTCAATACAGGCGAACACCGGGGAGCTGTTTTTT
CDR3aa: CASSIQANTGELFF

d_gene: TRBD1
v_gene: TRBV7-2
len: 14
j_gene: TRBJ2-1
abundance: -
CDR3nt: TGTGCCAGCAGGTGGGACAGGGGGTCTAATGAGCAGTTCTTC
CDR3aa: CASRWDRGSNEQFF

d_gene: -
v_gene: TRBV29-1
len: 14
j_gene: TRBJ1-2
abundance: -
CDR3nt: TGCAGCGTTGAGCCCATACAGGGCGGCTATGGCTACACCTTC
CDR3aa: CSVEPIQGGYGYTF

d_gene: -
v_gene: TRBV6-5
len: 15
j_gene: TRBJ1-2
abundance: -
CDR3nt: TGTGCCAGCAGTGGCGGGTCAGTTACTAACTATGGCTACACCTTC
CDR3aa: CASSGGSVTNYGYTF

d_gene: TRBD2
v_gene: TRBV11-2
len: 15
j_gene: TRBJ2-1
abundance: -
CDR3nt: TGTGCCAGCAGCTCAGGAGTAACTATAGCGGGGCCGGAGTTCTTC
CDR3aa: CASSSGVTIAGPEFF

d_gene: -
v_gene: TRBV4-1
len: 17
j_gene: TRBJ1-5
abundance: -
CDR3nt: TGCGCCAGCAGCCAAGGGAGGCCTCGGCGTAGGTCATGGCCCCAGCATTTT
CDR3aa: CASSQGRPRRRSWPQHF

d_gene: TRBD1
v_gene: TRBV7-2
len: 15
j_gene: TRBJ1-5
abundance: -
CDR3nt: TGTGCCAGCAGCTGGACAGGGGAAGAGGATCAGCCCCAGCATTTT
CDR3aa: CASSWTGEEDQPQHF

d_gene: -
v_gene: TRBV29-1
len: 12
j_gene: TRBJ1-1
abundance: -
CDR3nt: TGCAGCGGCGGACAGAGGGGGACTGAAGCTTTCTTT
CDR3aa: CSGGQRGTEAFF

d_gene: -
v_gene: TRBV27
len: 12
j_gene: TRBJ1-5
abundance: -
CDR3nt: TGTGCCAGCAGTGAGGGTAATCAGCCCCAGCATTTT
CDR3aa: CASSEGNQPQHF

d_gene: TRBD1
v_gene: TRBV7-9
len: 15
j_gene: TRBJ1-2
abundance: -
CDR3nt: TGTGCCAGCAGCTTAGACCTCAGGGGGCGCGACGGCTACACCTTC
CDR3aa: CASSLDLRGRDGYTF

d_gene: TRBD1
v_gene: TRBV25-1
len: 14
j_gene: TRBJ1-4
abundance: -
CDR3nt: TGTGCCAGCAATCCCGGGACAGGGAGTGAAAAACTGTTTTTT
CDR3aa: CASNPGTGSEKLFF

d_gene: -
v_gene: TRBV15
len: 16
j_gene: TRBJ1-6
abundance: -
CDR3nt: TGTGCCACCAGCAGAGTGGGAGGACCGACGAATTCACCCCTCCACTTT
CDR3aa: CATSRVGGPTNSPLHF

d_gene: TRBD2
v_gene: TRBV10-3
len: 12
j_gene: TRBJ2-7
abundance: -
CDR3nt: TGTGCCACCGGGGGGGGGCCTCGGGAGCAGTACTTC
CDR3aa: CATGGGPREQYF

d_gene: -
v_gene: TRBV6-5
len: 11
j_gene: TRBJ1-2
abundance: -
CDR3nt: TGTGCCAGCAGTTCGAGCCATGGCTACACCTTC
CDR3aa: CASSSSHGYTF

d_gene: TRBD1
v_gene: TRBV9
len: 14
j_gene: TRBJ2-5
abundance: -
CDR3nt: TGTGCCAGCAGCGTACGGACAGGAGGAGAGACCCAGTACTTC
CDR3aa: CASSVRTGGETQYF

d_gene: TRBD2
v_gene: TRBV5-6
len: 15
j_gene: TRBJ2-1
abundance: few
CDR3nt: TGTGCCAGCGAAAGGGGACTAGCGGGGTACAATGAGCAGTTCTTC
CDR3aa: CASERGLAGYNEQFF

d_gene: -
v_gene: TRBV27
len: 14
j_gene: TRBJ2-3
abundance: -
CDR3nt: TGTGCCAGCAAGACTAGTGGTGGCACAGATACGCAGTATTTT
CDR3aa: CASKTSGGTDTQYF

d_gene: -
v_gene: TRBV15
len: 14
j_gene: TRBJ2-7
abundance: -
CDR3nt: TGTGCCACCAGCATGGAGACAGGCTCCTACGAGCAGTACTTC
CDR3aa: CATSMETGSYEQYF

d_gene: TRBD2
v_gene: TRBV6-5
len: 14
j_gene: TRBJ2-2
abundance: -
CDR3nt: TGTGCCAGCCAGCAGCGGGGGGGGACCGGGGAGCTGTTTTTT
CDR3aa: CASQQRGGTGELFF

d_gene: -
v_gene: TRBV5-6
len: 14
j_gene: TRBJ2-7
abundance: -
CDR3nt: TGTGCCAGCAGCTTTTCCGGGACAACCTACGAGCAGTACTTC
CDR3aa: CASSFSGTTYEQYF

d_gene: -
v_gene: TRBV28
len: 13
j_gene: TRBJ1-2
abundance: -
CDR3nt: TGTGCCAGCAGTTTGGGGGGAGTCTATGGCTACACCTTC
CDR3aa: CASSLGGVYGYTF

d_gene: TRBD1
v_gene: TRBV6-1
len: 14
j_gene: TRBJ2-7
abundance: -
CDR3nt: TGTGCCAGCAGTCTAGACAGGGGGCGTGACGAGCAGTACTTC
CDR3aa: CASSLDRGRDEQYF

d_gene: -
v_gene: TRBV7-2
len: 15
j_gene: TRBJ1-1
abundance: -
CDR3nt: TGTGCCAGCAGCTTCGCCCCCGGGGTGAACACTGAAGCTTTCTTT
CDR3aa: CASSFAPGVNTEAFF

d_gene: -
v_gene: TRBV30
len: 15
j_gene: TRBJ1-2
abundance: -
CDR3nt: TGTGCCTGGAGCGTAAAGACCGGGGAGAAGTATGGCTACACCTTC
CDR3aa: CAWSVKTGEKYGYTF

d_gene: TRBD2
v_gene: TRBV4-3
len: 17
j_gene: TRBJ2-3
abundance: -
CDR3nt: TGCGCCAGCAGCCAAGATAGGGCGGGGGGGCCGGCAGATACGCAGTATTTT
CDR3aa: CASSQDRAGGPADTQYF

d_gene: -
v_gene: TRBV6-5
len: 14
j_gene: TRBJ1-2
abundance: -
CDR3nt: TGTGCCAGCAGTTACCTTGACAGGTACGATGGCTACACCTTC
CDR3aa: CASSYLDRYDGYTF

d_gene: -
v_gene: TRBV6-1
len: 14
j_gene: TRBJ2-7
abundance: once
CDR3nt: TGTGCCAGCAGTGAAACCGCCGACACCTACGAGCAGTACTTC
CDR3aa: CASSETADTYEQYF

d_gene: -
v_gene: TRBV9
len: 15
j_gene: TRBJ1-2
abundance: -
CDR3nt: TGTGCCAGCACCCGGGGGAGTGTGGGCCGCTATGGCTACACCTTC
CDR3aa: CASTRGSVGRYGYTF

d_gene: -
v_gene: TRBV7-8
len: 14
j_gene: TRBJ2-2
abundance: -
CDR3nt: TGTGCCAGCAGCAGTCAGGGTTTCGCGGGGGAGCTGTTTTTT
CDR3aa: CASSSQGFAGELFF

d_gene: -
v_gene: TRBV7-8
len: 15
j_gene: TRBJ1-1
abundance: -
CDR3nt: TGTGCCAGCAACAAATTGGGCACTTCGAACACTGAAGCTTTCTTT
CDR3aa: CASNKLGTSNTEAFF

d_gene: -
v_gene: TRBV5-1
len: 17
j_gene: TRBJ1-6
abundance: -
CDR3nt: TGCGCCAGCAGCTTGGCCGGGGGGCATGGGAATAATTCACCCCTCCACTTT
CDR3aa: CASSLAGGHGNNSPLHF

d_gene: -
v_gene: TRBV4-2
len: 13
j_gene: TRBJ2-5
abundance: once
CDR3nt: TGTGCCAGCAGCCAAGATCGGTCGGAGACCCAGTACTTC
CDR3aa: CASSQDRSETQYF

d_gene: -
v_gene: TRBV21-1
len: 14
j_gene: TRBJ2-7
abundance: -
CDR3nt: TGTGTAGCCCCGGGACAGCTACTCTCCTACGAGCAGTACTTC
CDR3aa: CVAPGQLLSYEQYF

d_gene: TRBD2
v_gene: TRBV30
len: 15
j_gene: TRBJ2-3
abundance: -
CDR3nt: TGTGCCTGGAGTGGAGCGGGGGGGTCGACAGATACGCAGTATTTT
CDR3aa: CAWSGAGGSTDTQYF

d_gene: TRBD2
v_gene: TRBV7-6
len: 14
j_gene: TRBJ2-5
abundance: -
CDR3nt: TGTGCCAGCAGCTTGATAGCGGGGGAAGAGACCCAGTACTTC
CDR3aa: CASSLIAGEETQYF

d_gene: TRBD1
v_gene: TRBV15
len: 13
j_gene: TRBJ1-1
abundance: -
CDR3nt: TGTGCCACCGGCCAGGGGGTCCGCACTGAAGCTTTCTTT
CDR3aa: CATGQGVRTEAFF